One T cell receptor (beta chain) is described in this entry. All enrollees were roughly 18 to 89 years old and from roughly 22 US areas. Cohort placement rested on clinical history that participants reported themselves. This record belongs to a study of blood T cell repertoires in COVID-19. The overall study: There were acute and convalescent COVID-19 samples, and they came from the United States, Italy and Spain.

The CDR3 is 18 residues long. Germline V gives CDR1 LGHNA, CDR2 YNFKEQ. Trimming took 2 bases from V and 0 from J; bases not matched to a gene: 10. In the authors' workflow: Reference gene primer amplification in the assay estimated nucleated cell counts. Using immunoSEQ multiplex PCR, the repertoire was profiled, and TCRdb retains in-frame clones only, with some absent. The D gene and trimming were derived from the DNA, and the V and J assignments and clone size from that table. Counted here are about 170,000 clones, roughly 84% occurring once; the ten biggest clones make up 1% to 1.5%. Sequences were obtained from PBMCs or T cells enriched from blood (not recorded which). The gene calls are TRBV4-2 and TRBJ2-7; TRBD2 aligns across 10 bases. The TCR sequence derives from a human donor with acute COVID-19. The donor label of this sample is uncertain. The CDR3 DNA sequence: TGTGCCAGCAGCCAACAGCGGGGGGGTGTACCCAGCTCCTACGAGCAGTACTTC. Residues: CASSQQRGGVPSSYEQYF.